Listed here are 9 T cell receptor beta chains from one sample, sequenced in a study of T-cell memory formation after mild COVID-19. TCRdb independently ran MiXCR on the 5' RACE reads; one entry per CDR3 protein. Counted here are fewer than 350,000 distinct CDR3 sequences, roughly an eighth occurring once; the ten biggest clones make up roughly 21%. The sequencing input was PBMCs or a T cell subset sorted from them (not recorded which). The receptors were sampled from a man aged 18 to 29 who had mild COVID-19 (a few samples of this study predate the infection). Cell type and time point are not known.

The chain joins TRBV6-2 or TRBV6-3 to TRBJ1-1; D remains ambiguous. Between the trimmed V and J ends, which lost 0 bases and 3 bases, there was a span of 8 bases. The germline CDR1 and CDR2 sequences are MNHEY and SVGEGT. The CDR3 contains 14 residues. The CDR3, as DNA: TGTGCCAGCAGTTACTCGGGAAGCGACACTGAAGCTTTCTTT. Translation gives CASSYSGSDTEAFF.

There are a few counts of this clonotype. The rearrangement uses TRBV6-6 and TRBJ2-7; no reliable D call. V was shortened by 4 bases and J by 3 bases, with 16 bases between the two germline ends. The CDR3 has 15 residues. Looked up from germline, CDR1 is MNHNY and CDR2 is SVGAGI (reference sequence). This CDR3 is CASSWSGTFIYEQYF. The DNA of the CDR3 is TGTGCCAGCAGTTGGTCTGGCACATTCATCTACGAGCAGTACTTC.

This clonotype has only a few counts. J is TRBJ2-2 and V is TRBV12-3 or TRBV12-4; unclear D gene. The CDR3 is 12 residues long. Trimming cost V 2 bases and J 8 bases, with 6 bases left between them. This chain's CDR3 is CASSLIGGELFF. The CDR3 region has the DNA TGTGCCAGCAGTTTAATTGGTGGGGAGCTGTTTTTT.

This clonotype has a count of ten or more. This chain joins TRBV6-5 and TRBJ2-7, with D unclear. The germline V gene has CDR1 MNHEY and CDR2 SVGAGI. The V gene lost 0 bases and the J gene lost 0 bases, with 6 bases spanning the gap. This CDR3 contains 14 residues. Here the CDR3 reads CASSYSGASYEQYF. The CDR3 nucleotides are TGTGCCAGCAGTTACTCTGGCGCCTCCTACGAGCAGTACTTC.

The V call is TRBV19, the J call TRBJ2-1, with D perhaps TRBD1 (6 bases). The CDR3 has 15 residues. Germline loops: CDR1 LNHDA, CDR2 SQIVND (reference sequence). V lost 5 bases and J 4 bases, leaving 15 bases between the germline ends. The DNA of the CDR3 is TGTGCCAGTAGTTGGGTGGGACACCCATACAATGAGCAGTTCTTC. Translation gives CASSWVGHPYNEQFF.

This clonotype showed up just a few times. The chain is built from TRBV6-1 and TRBJ1-1; TRBD1 is a possible D gene (5 bases). Trimming left V 8 bases short and J 4 bases short, with 14 bases between. Germline CDR1 and CDR2: MNHNS and SASEGT. CDR3 length: 13 amino acids. CDR3 bases: TGTGCCAGCGGGGCCTACCTTGGCACTGAAGCTTTCTTT. Amino acids: CASGAYLGTEAFF.

V is TRBV25-1 and J is TRBJ2-7, with D perhaps matching TRBD2 (5 bases). V lost 8 bases to trimming and J lost 0 bases, with 11 bases between them. The CDR3 is 13 amino acids. The germline gives CDR1 MGHDK, CDR2 SYGVNS. CDR3 in amino acids: CASAEGNSYEQYV. The CDR3 DNA reads as TGTGCCAGCGCCGAGGGAAACTCCTACGAGCAGTACGTC.

In its sample, this clonotype was seen a few times. The chain links TRBV12-3 or TRBV12-4 to TRBJ2-1; the D gene could be TRBD1 or TRBD2 (5 bases each). V was pared by 7 bases and J by 9 bases, with 19 bases between. This CDR3 is 14 amino acids long. The CDR3 sequence: CASTPRGGLGEQFF. In nucleotides, the CDR3 is TGTGCCAGCACCCCACGGGGCGGGCTGGGTGAGCAGTTCTTC.

V and J are TRBV4-3 and TRBJ1-3, with D maybe TRBD1 (5 bases). CDR3 length equals 16 residues. The germline CDR1 and CDR2 sequences are LGHNA and YSLEER. Trimming took off 0 bases at V and 7 bases at J, with 16 bases between the two ends. CDR3 DNA sequence: TGCGCCAGCAGCCAAGATGGATTGGGGGGAAGGAACACCATATATTTT. It is translated as CASSQDGLGGRNTIYF.